Detailed here is one TCR beta chain. The antigen is unknown. Graves' hyperthyroidism without ophthalmopathy progression within 18 months was termed stable. The authors obtained PBMCs from about 9 ml of fresh peripheral blood. The data were taken from a study of T cells in Graves' hyperthyroidism and ophthalmopathy. At the level of the study: Prior to any treatment, at the point of initial diagnosis, peripheral blood was collected.

Amplification of TCR beta CDR3 regions used RNA as the template. With the HTBI primer set, the TCR CDR3 went through a first round of RT-PCR. Using its own MiXCR run on the multiplex PCR reads, TCRdb lists one record per CDR3 protein. The sample yields about 560,000 distinct CDR3 sequences, over 15% seen once. Overall study results and limits: A model of 13 V-J pairs discriminated ophthalmopathy from stable hyperthyroidism.

Trimming took 6 bases from V and 3 from J, leaving 20 bases between them. This CDR3 spans 16 amino acids. Germline values: CDR1 SGHTA, CDR2 FQGNSA. Sequenced sample: blood. The clonotype originates from a young woman with Graves' hyperthyroidism. The V and J genes are TRBV7-2 and TRBJ2-5; D uncertain. CDR3 protein: CASSSSLQDLEETQYF. Here the CDR3 DNA reads TGTGCCAGCAGTTCAAGCTTACAAGATCTGGAAGAGACCCAGTACTTC.